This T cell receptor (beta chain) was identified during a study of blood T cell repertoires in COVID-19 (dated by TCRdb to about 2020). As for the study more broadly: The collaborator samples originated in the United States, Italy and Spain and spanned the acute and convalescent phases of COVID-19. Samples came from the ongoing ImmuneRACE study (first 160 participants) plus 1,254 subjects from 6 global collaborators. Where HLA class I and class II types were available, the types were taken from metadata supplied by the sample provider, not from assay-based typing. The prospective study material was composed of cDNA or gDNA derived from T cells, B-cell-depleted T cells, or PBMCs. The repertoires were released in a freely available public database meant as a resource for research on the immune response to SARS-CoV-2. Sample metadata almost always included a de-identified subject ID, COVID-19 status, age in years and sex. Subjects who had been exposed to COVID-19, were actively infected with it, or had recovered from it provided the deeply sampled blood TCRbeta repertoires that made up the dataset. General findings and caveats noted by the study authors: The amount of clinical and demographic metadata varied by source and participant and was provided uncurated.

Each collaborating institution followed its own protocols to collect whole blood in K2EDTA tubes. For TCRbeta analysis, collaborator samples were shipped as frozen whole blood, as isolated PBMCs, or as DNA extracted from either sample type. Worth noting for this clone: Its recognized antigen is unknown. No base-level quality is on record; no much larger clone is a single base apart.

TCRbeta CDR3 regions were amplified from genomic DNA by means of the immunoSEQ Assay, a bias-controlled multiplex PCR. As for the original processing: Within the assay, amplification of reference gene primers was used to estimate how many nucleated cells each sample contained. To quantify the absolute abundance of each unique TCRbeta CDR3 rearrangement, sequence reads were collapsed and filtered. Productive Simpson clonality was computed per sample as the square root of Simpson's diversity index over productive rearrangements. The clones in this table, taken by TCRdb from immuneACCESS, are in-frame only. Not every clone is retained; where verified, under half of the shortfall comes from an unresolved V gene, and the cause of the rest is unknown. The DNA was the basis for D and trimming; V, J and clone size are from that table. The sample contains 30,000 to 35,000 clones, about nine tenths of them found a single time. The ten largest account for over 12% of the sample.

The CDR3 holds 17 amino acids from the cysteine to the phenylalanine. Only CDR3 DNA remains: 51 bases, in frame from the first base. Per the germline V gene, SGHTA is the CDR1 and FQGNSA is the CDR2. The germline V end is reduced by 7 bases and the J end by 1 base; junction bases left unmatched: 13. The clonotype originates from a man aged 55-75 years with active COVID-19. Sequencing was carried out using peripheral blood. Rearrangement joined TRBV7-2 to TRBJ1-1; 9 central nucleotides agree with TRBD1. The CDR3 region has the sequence CASNSPYRDRANTEAFF. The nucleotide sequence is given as TGTGCCAGCAACTCCCCCTACCGGGACAGGGCGAACACTGAAGCTTTCTTT.